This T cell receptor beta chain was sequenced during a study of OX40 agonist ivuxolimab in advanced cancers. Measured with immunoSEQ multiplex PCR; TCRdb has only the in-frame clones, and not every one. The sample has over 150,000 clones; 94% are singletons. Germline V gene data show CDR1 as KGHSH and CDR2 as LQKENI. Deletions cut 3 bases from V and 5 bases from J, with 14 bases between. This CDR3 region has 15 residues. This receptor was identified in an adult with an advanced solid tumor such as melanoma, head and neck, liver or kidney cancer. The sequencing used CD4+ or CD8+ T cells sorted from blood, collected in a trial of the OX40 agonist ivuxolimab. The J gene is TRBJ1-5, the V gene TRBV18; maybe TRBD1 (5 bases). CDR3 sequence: CASSPKAQGHQPQHF. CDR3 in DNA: TGTGCCAGCTCACCGAAGGCGCAGGGCCATCAGCCCCAGCATTTT.